The T cell receptor (beta chain) under discussion was sequenced for a study of blood T cells in healthy people across ages. This CDR3 has 15 amino acids. The junction had 15 bases not matched to a gene; V was cut back by 9 bases and J by 6 bases. Germline CDR1 reads MDHEN; CDR2 reads SYDVKM. Primed by a sample-barcoded 5' primer and a J-beta primer mix, a second PCR proceeded for about 6 to 11 cycles. In TCRdb, the 5' RACE reads were re-called with MiXCR into one record per CDR3 protein. The table includes some 900,000 distinct CDR3 sequences, around 30% detected once. Samples each had at least 6 micrograms of total RNA extracted.

The specimen sequenced was blood. This chain links TRBV28 with TRBJ2-7; 9 nucleotides match TRBD2. The receptor was isolated from a woman at least 80 years old in good health. The CDR3 DNA reads as TGTGCCAGTAACGGCGGAAGCGGGGGGCGATCCGAGCAGTACTTC. Its translation: CASNGGSGGRSEQYF.